The text below deals with one TCR beta chain. Only in-frame clones appear in the TCRdb table, and some are missing; sequencing was by immunoSEQ multiplex PCR. The data show some 130,000 clones, roughly 90% seen once. This sample is part of a study of T cell responses to AZD1222 COVID-19 vaccine. V lost 0 bases to trimming and J lost 3 bases, with 12 bases between them. This CDR3 region has 15 residues. CDR1 SGDLS and CDR2 YYNGEE come from the germline V gene. The TCR comes from an adult in good health. The source material was peripheral blood, sampled on day 0 of AZD1222 vaccination. The chain couples TRBV9 to TRBJ1-1, with D unclear. CDR3 DNA sequence: TGTGCCAGCAGCGTAGTACGAGGGTCCTACACTGAAGCTTTCTTT. Encoded protein: CASSVVRGSYTEAFF. The full variable domain, in which reference TRBV9 and TRBJ1-1 provide the parts outside the CDR3, is DSGVTQTPKHLITATGQRVTLRCSPRSGDLSVYWYQQSLDQGLQFLIQYYNGEERAKGNILERFSAQQFPDLHSELNLSSLELGDSALYFCASSVVRGSYTEAFFGQGTRLTVV.